What follows describes a single T cell receptor (beta chain). What it binds is not known. Germline V gene lookup returns CDR1 SGHVS and CDR2 FNYEAQ. The V end was cut by 2 bases, the J end by 0 bases, with 13 bases between. This CDR3 is 16 amino acids long. The test was conducted at deep level. Only in-frame clones appear in the TCRdb table, and some are missing; sequencing was by immunoSEQ multiplex PCR. Seen here are 550,000 to 700,000 clones, more than 70% observed once, and the top ten hold 1.5% to 2%. The entry originates in a study of shared clonotypes between healthy human individuals. The study, taken as a whole, reports: Sampling involved blood alone; tissue repertoires likely differ.

V usage is TRBV7-6 and J usage is TRBJ1-1; tentatively, D is TRBD1 (6 bases). Sample: memory CD4+ T cells sorted from blood. Subset here: CD45RA-negative fraction. This TCR was sampled from a woman in her twenties or thirties in good health. The CDR3: CASSLSGVLMNTEAFF. CDR3 DNA sequence: TGTGCCAGCAGCTTATCAGGGGTATTGATGAACACTGAAGCTTTCTTT.